Below, one T cell receptor (beta chain) is given with its context. Its antigen remains unknown. The data were obtained in a study of response to subunit inactivated influenza vaccine. Trimming removed 10 bases from V and 1 base from J, with 13 bases in between. This CDR3 is 13 amino acids long. Germline CDR1 reads MNHNS; CDR2 reads SASEGT. Study conclusions and caveats: Authors proposed each seasonal influenza vaccination draws in few new T cells.

TCRdb called the RT-PCR reads again in MiXCR, with one record for every CDR3 protein. Of roughly 780,000 distinct CDR3 sequences listed, about 18% are singletons. This material consisted of PBMCs from blood, taken 5 to 6 days after vaccination. The receptor's source is a man aged 50-59 years who received an inactivated influenza vaccine. The V call is TRBV6-1, the J call TRBJ1-2; no reliable D call. CDR3 loop: CATRETVNYGYTF. The CDR3 DNA follows: TGTGCCACCAGAGAGACCGTTAACTATGGCTACACCTTC.